Below, 17 T cell receptor beta chains from the same sample are listed, as sequenced in a study of T cell changes during pregnancy in multiple sclerosis. Clones were sequenced by immunoSEQ multiplex PCR, and TCRdb holds only the in-frame ones, with some missing. Here the sample spans approximately 22,000 clones, about 93% being singletons. This specimen was CD8+ T cells from peripheral blood mononuclear cells, taken in the third trimester of pregnancy. These receptors came from a female donor with multiple sclerosis, enrolled in a pregnancy study.

V and J are TRBV27 and TRBJ2-5; 7 nucleotides align to TRBD2. The CDR3 has 15 residues. In germline, CDR1 is MNHEY, CDR2 SMNVEV (reference sequence). Losses at the gene ends were 5 bases for V and 4 bases for J; bases not matched to a gene: 10. In DNA form, the CDR3 reads TGTGCCAGCAGTCCGACGGGACTACGGGGAGAGACCCAGTACTTC. The encoded protein is CASSPTGLRGETQYF.

On this clone: Additional DNA sequences in this sample encode the identical CDR3. V is TRBV19 and J is TRBJ2-1, with D possibly being TRBD2 (6 bases). The CDR3 length is 13 residues. Germline CDR1 LNHDA, CDR2 SQIVND (reference sequence). V was pared by 3 bases and J by 4 bases, with 7 bases between. DNA of the CDR3: TGTGCCAGTAGTATCGGAGGGTACAATGAGCAGTTCTTC. Translating gives CASSIGGYNEQFF.

This rearrangement joins TRBV7-6 to TRBJ2-2, with 8 bases identical to TRBD2. The V gene's germline CDR1 is SGHVS and CDR2 FNYEAQ. The CDR3 is 16 amino acids. V was pared by 6 bases and J by 6 bases, with 12 bases of the junction left unmatched. CDR3 sequence: CASSHKSGRLSGELFF. CDR3 DNA sequence: TGTGCCAGCAGTCACAAAAGCGGGAGATTGTCCGGGGAGCTGTTTTTT.

The V gene is TRBV29-1, the J gene TRBJ2-2, with 7 bases matching TRBD1. The length of the CDR3 is 14 residues. Germline V gene lookup returns CDR1 SQVTM and CDR2 ANQGSEA. J was trimmed by 0 bases and V by 7 bases; bases with no gene match: 5. The CDR3 sequence: CSGRDSSNTGELFF. The CDR3 bases are TGCAGCGGTAGGGACAGTTCGAACACCGGGGAGCTGTTTTTT.

DNA of the CDR3: TGTGCCAGCAGCGAGGGGGGACTAGCGGACAGGGATACGCAGTATTTT. Encoded protein: CASSEGGLADRDTQYF. The chain is built from TRBV9 and TRBJ2-3, with 11 bases lining up with TRBD2. CDR1 is SGDLS and CDR2 is YYNGEE in the germline V gene. V lost 3 bases and J lost 6; bases outside the gene matches: 9. The CDR3 length is 16 residues.

The chain joins TRBV2 to TRBJ2-5, with TRBD1 as a possible D gene (6 bases). The CDR3 length is 18 residues. V was shortened by 1 base and J by 4 bases, with 22 bases between the two germline ends. Germline-derived CDR1 and CDR2 are SNHLY and FYNNEI. The CDR3 region has the DNA TGTGCCAGCAGTGAAGGCCCCCGGACCCGCAGGGGATCAGAGACCCAGTACTTC. The encoded protein is CASSEGPRTRRGSETQYF.

V and J are TRBV9 and TRBJ2-5, with D possibly matching TRBD1 (6 bases). The CDR3 totals 15 residues. From germline, CDR1 is SGDLS and CDR2 YYNGEE. With 0 bases removed from V and 0 bases from J, the gap between germline ends came to 9 bases. The CDR3 reads CASSVGQAYQETQYF. CDR3 coding DNA: TGTGCCAGCAGCGTAGGACAGGCGTACCAAGAGACCCAGTACTTC. The full variable domain, with the rest looked up from reference TRBV9 and TRBJ2-5, is DSGVTQTPKHLITATGQRVTLRCSPRSGDLSVYWYQQSLDQGLQFLIQYYNGEERAKGNILERFSAQQFPDLHSELNLSSLELGDSALYFCASSVGQAYQETQYFGPGTRLLVL.

The chain links TRBV4-1 to TRBJ2-7; D possibly corresponds to TRBD2 (6 bases). Germline CDR1 MGHRA, CDR2 YSYEKL. V was trimmed by 8 bases and J by 6 bases, leaving 29 bases between them. The CDR3 is made up of 17 amino acids. The CDR3 DNA is TGCGCCAGCGGGGTCCGATCCGGAGGGACCACTGACGGCGAGCAGTACTTC. Translating it yields CASGVRSGGTTDGEQYF.

CDR3 in amino acids: CASSSGTGGYEQYF. CDR3 DNA: TGTGCCAGCAGCTCCGGGACAGGGGGCTACGAGCAGTACTTC. The V gene is TRBV7-9, the J gene TRBJ2-7; 11 bases are a match to TRBD1. Germline V gives CDR1 SEHNR, CDR2 FQNEAQ (reference sequence). The CDR3 spans 14 residues. J was trimmed by 3 bases and V by 4 bases; bases with no gene match: 2.

V is TRBV27 and J is TRBJ2-3; tentatively, D is TRBD2 (5 bases). This CDR3 is 15 amino acids long. V was trimmed by 8 bases and J by 2 bases, leaving 17 bases between them. The germline gives CDR1 MNHEY, CDR2 SMNVEV (reference sequence). CDR3 sequence reads: CASASRGSPTDTQYF. The CDR3 region has the DNA TGTGCCAGCGCCAGCAGAGGGTCGCCCACAGATACGCAGTATTTT.

The chain joins TRBV18 to TRBJ2-1; TRBD2 matches 8 bases. The CDR3 runs 15 residues. J gave up 4 bases and V 3 bases, and 5 bases lay outside the gene matches. Germline V lookup: CDR1 KGHSH, CDR2 LQKENI. CDR3 in amino acids: CASSPSGSSYNEQFF. DNA for the CDR3: TGTGCCAGCTCACCGAGCGGGAGCTCTTACAATGAGCAGTTCTTC.

The V gene is TRBV2, the J gene TRBJ1-4; no clear D gene. The germline V gene has CDR1 SNHLY and CDR2 FYNNEI. The CDR3 sequence is 10 residues long. V dropped 6 bases and J dropped 8 bases, with 4 bases sitting between them. The DNA for the CDR3 is TGTGCCAGCAGGAGGGAAAAACTGTTTTTT. Protein: CASRREKLFF. Full variable domain (outside the CDR3, taken from reference TRBV2 and TRBJ1-4): EPEVTQTPSHQVTQMGQEVILRCVPISNHLYFYWYRQILGQKVEFLVSFYNNEISEKSEIFDDQFSVERPDGSNFTLKIRSTKLEDSAMYFCASRREKLFFGSGTQLSVL.

The V call is TRBV19, the J call TRBJ2-7; D gene uncertain. Germline lookup yields CDR1 LNHDA and CDR2 SQIVND (reference sequence). The CDR3 has 12 amino acids. Deletions cut 4 bases from V and 2 bases from J, with 6 bases between. The CDR3 nucleotides are TGTGCCAGTAGTAAAGGAGCCTACGAGCAGTACTTC. Protein: CASSKGAYEQYF.

This chain joins TRBV11-1 and TRBJ1-2; D gene uncertain. The CDR3 has 14 residues. Germline V lookup: CDR1 SGHAT, CDR2 FQDESV (reference sequence). With 5 bases removed from V and 0 bases from J, the gap between germline ends came to 10 bases. CDR3 coding DNA: TGTGCCAGCAGCGCCCGAGTTCCTAACTATGGCTACACCTTC. Translation: CASSARVPNYGYTF. The full variable domain, rest sourced from reference TRBV11-1 and TRBJ1-2, is EAEVAQSPRYKITEKSQAVAFWCDPISGHATLYWYRQILGQGPELLVQFQDESVVDDSQLPKDRFSAERLKGVDSTLKIQPAELGDSAMYLCASSARVPNYGYTFGSGTRLTVV.

A single count supports this clone. The chain has TRBV6-5 and TRBJ2-1; D remains ambiguous. The CDR3 extends over 11 amino acids. V lost 3 bases and J 7 bases, leaving 4 bases between the germline ends. Germline V lookup: CDR1 MNHEY, CDR2 SVGAGI. CDR3 residues: CASSYPNEQFF. The CDR3 DNA follows: TGTGCCAGCAGTTATCCAAATGAGCAGTTCTTC.

Worth noting for this clone: One junction end disagrees with the germline gene, perhaps due to a read error. The rearrangement uses TRBV27 and TRBJ2-7, with unresolved D. This CDR3 is built from 12 residues. CDR1 and CDR2 from the germline V gene are MNHEY and SMNVEV (reference sequence). CDR3 residues: CASSPLWPVLNF. The DNA of the CDR3 is TGTGCCAGCAGCCCATTATGGCCTGTCCTTAACTTC.

The chain joins TRBV29-1 to TRBJ2-4, with TRBD2 matching over 7 bases. J gave up 1 base and V 6 bases, and 6 bases lay outside the gene matches. The CDR3 is 14 residues long. Per the germline V gene, CDR1 is SQVTM and CDR2 is ANQGSEA. Here the CDR3 reads CSVTSYEAKNIQYF. CDR3 DNA sequence: TGCAGCGTGACTAGCTACGAGGCCAAAAACATTCAGTACTTC.